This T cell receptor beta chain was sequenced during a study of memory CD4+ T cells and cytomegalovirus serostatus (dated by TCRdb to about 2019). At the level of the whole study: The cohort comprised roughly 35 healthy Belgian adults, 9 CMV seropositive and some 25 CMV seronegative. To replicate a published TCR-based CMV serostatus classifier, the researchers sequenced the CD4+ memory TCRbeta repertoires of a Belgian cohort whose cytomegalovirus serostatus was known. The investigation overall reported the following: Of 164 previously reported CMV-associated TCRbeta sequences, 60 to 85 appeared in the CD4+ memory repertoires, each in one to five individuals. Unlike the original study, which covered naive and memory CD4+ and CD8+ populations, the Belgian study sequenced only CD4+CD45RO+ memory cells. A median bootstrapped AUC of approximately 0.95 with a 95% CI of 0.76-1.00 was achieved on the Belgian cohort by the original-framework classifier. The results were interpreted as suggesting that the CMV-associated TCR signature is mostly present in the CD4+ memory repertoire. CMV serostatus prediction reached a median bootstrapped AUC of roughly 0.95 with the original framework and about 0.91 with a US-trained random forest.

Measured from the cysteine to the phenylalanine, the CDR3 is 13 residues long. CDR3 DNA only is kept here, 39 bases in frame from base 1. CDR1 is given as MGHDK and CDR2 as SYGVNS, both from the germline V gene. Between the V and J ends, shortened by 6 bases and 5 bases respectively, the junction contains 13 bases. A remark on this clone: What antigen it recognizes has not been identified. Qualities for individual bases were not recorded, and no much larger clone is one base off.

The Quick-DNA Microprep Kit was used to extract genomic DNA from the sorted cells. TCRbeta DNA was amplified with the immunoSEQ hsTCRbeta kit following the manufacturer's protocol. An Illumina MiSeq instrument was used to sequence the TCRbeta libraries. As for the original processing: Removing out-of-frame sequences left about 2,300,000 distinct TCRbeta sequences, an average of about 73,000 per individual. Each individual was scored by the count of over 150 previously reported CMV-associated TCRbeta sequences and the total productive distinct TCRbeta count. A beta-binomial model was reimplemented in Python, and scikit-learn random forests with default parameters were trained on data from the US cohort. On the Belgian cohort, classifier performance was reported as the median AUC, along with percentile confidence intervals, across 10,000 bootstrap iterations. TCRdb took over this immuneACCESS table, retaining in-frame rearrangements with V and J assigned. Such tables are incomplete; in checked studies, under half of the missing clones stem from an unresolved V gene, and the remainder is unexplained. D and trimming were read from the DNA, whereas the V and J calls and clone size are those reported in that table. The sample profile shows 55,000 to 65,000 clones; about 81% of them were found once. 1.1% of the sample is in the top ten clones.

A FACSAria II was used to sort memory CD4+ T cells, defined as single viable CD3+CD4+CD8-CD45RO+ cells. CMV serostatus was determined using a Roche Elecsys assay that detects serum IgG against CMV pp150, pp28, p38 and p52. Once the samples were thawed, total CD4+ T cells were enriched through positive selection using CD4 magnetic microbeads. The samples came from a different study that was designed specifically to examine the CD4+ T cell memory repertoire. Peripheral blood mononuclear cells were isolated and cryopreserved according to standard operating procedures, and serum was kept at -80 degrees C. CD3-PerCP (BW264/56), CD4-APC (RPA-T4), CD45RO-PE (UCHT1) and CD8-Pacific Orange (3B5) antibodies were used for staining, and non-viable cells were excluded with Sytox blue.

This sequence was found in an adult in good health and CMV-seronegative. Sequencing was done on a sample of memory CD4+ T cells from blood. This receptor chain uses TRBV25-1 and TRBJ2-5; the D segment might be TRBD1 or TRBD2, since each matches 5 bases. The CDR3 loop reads CASSRDLGETQYF. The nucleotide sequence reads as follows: TGTGCCAGCAGCCGGGACCTGGGGGAGACCCAGTACTTC.